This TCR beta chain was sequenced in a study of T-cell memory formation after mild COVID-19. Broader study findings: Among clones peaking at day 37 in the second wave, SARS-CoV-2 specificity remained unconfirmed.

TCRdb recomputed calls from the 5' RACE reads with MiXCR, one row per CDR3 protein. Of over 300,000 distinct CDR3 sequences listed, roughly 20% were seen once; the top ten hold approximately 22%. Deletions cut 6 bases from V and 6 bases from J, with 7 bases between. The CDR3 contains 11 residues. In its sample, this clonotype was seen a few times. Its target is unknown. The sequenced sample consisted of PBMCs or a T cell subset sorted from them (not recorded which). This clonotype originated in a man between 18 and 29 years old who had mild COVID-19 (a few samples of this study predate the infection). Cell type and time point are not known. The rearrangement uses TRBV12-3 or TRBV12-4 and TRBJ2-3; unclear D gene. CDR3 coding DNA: TGTGCCAGCAGGGGGTACGATACGCAGTATTTT. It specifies CASRGYDTQYF.